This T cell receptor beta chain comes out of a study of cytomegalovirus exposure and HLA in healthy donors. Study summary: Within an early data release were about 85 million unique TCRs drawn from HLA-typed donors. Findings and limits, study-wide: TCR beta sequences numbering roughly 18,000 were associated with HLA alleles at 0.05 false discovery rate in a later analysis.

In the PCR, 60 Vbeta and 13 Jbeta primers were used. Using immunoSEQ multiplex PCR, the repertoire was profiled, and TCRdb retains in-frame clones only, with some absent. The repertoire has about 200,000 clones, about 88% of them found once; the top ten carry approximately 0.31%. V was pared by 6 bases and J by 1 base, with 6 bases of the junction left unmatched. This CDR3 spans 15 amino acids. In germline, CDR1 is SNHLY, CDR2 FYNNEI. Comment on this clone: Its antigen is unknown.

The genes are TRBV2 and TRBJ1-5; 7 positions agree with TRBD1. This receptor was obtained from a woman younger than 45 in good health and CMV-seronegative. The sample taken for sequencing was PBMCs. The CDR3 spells CASRGTDSSNQPQHF. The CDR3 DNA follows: TGTGCCAGCAGAGGGACAGACTCGAGCAATCAGCCCCAGCATTTT.